This T cell receptor beta chain was recorded in a study of graft-versus-host responses after intestinal transplantation. Turning to the study itself: Anti-thymocyte globulin induction, then tacrolimus and steroids for two to four years, went to all recipients. Study observations and caveats: Subjects displaying graft-donor T cell macrochimerism possessed elevated graft-versus-host to host-versus-graft clonal ratios inside allografts.

Sequencing was performed with immunoSEQ multiplex PCR; in TCRdb, only in-frame clones are kept and a portion is missing. Of roughly 6,900 clones listed, approximately 70% are singletons. Intraepithelial plus lamina propria lymphocytes were released by processing graft tissue. About this clone: Its antigen is still unknown.

This clonotype was sampled from a human patient who received an intestinal transplant, so some T cells may come from the graft donor. The sequencing here drew on ileum tissue, taken roughly 50 days after transplant.

The CDR3 region is CSVMGDYGYTF. In DNA, the CDR3 is TGCAGCGTAATGGGAGACTATGGCTACACCTTC. The V gene is TRBV29-1, the J gene TRBJ1-2; the D is unclear. Deletions cut 6 bases from V and 3 bases from J, with 8 bases between. The CDR3 contains 11 residues. CDR1 and CDR2 (germline): SQVTM, ANQGSEA.